Sequencing of this T cell receptor beta chain was carried out in a study of OX40 agonist ivuxolimab in advanced cancers. Looking at the study overall: Clinicians treated patients with ivuxolimab, an agonistic anti-OX40 (CD134) antibody.

Sequencing used immunoSEQ multiplex PCR; TCRdb keeps in-frame clones, though not all of them. The sample gives about 60,000 clones, around 90% of which show up once; 14% is in the top ten. V dropped 5 bases and J dropped 4 bases, with 12 bases sitting between them. This CDR3 is built from 13 residues. Germline loops: CDR1 MDHEN, CDR2 SYDVKM. The sample consisted of CD4+ or CD8+ T cells sorted from blood, taken in a trial of the OX40 agonist ivuxolimab. This clonotype was obtained from an adult with an advanced solid tumor such as melanoma, head and neck, liver or kidney cancer. V gene TRBV28 combines with J gene TRBJ2-7; TRBD2 might be the D (5 bases). The CDR3 reads CASSRTPRYEQYF. CDR3 sequence (DNA): TGTGCCAGCAGTAGGACTCCCCGTTACGAGCAGTACTTC. The variable domain in full, completed from reference TRBV28 and TRBJ2-7, reads DVKVTQSSRYLVKRTGEKVFLECVQDMDHENMFWYRQDPGLGLRLIYFSYDVKMKEKGDIPEGYSVSREKKERFSLILESASTNQTSMYLCASSRTPRYEQYFGPGTRLTVT.